This T cell receptor beta chain was profiled in a study of cytomegalovirus exposure and HLA in healthy donors. Across the whole study: About four fifths of more than 300 genotyped donors fell in the Caucasian-associated ancestry cluster. Study-level findings and limits: With further analysis later on, most CMV-associated TCR beta chains appeared HLA-restricted. Based on reports, TCR beta sequences accurately predicted HLA-A and HLA-B alleles for most subjects. Further analysis was carried out later, and it showed several of the most significant clusters appearing linked to common viral pathogens.

CDR1 and CDR2 (germline): SGHTA, FQGNSA. The CDR3 loop spans 13 amino acids. Between the trimmed V and J ends, which lost 6 bases and 5 bases, there was a span of 10 bases. Amplification used 60 Vbeta primers and 13 Jbeta primers. TCRdb's table, derived via immunoSEQ multiplex PCR, lists solely in-frame clones and lacks some. Found here are 85,000 to 100,000 clones, less than 65% of them singletons; the top ten hold around 6.5%. Details on this clone: Its target is unknown.

Sequences were obtained from PBMCs. The origin of this receptor is a woman aged 30 to 39 in good health and CMV-seronegative. V gene TRBV7-2 combines with J gene TRBJ2-2, with D maybe TRBD1 (6 bases). DNA of the CDR3: TGTGCCAGCAGAACAGGGTGGACCGGGGAGCTGTTTTTT. Translation: CASRTGWTGELFF.